This T cell receptor (beta chain) was sequenced during a study of blood T cells in healthy people across ages. Primers used in a second PCR of roughly 6 to 11 cycles were a sample-barcoded 5' primer and a J-beta primer mix. Via MiXCR, TCRdb re-called the 5' RACE reads, giving one row per CDR3 protein. In the table there are 550,000 to 650,000 distinct CDR3 sequences, over 25% of which are singletons. This clonotype was picked up a small number of times. The V and J ends lost 6 bases and 4 bases respectively, with 12 bases between them. Germline lookup yields CDR1 DFQATT and CDR2 SNEGSKA (reference sequence). The CDR3 contains 12 residues. The same sample was also studied in work on T cells of mothers and their children.

Sequencing used blood. The chain links TRBV20-1 to TRBJ1-1, with D perhaps TRBD1 (6 bases). The sequence was obtained from a boy between 2 and 15 years old in good health. The CDR3 reads CSASRGATEAFF. In DNA form, the CDR3 reads TGCAGTGCCAGCCGGGGGGCCACTGAAGCTTTCTTT.